This T cell receptor (beta chain) was retrieved from a study of cytomegalovirus exposure and HLA in healthy donors. The primer mix had 60 Vbeta and 13 Jbeta primers. Method: immunoSEQ multiplex PCR; TCRdb's copy keeps in-frame clones and lacks some. Its table records around 70,000 clones. The CDR3 is 15 amino acids. CDR1 is SGHDT and CDR2 is YYEEEE in the germline V gene. The V and J ends lost 4 bases and 6 bases respectively, with 16 bases between them. The sample taken for sequencing was PBMCs. The TCR was taken from a woman younger than 45 in good health and CMV-seronegative. The chain links TRBV5-6 to TRBJ2-2; D is perhaps TRBD1 (5 bases). CDR3 DNA: TGTGCCAGCAGCCAACAGGTTTCGTGGTCCGGGGAGCTGTTTTTT. Protein: CASSQQVSWSGELFF.